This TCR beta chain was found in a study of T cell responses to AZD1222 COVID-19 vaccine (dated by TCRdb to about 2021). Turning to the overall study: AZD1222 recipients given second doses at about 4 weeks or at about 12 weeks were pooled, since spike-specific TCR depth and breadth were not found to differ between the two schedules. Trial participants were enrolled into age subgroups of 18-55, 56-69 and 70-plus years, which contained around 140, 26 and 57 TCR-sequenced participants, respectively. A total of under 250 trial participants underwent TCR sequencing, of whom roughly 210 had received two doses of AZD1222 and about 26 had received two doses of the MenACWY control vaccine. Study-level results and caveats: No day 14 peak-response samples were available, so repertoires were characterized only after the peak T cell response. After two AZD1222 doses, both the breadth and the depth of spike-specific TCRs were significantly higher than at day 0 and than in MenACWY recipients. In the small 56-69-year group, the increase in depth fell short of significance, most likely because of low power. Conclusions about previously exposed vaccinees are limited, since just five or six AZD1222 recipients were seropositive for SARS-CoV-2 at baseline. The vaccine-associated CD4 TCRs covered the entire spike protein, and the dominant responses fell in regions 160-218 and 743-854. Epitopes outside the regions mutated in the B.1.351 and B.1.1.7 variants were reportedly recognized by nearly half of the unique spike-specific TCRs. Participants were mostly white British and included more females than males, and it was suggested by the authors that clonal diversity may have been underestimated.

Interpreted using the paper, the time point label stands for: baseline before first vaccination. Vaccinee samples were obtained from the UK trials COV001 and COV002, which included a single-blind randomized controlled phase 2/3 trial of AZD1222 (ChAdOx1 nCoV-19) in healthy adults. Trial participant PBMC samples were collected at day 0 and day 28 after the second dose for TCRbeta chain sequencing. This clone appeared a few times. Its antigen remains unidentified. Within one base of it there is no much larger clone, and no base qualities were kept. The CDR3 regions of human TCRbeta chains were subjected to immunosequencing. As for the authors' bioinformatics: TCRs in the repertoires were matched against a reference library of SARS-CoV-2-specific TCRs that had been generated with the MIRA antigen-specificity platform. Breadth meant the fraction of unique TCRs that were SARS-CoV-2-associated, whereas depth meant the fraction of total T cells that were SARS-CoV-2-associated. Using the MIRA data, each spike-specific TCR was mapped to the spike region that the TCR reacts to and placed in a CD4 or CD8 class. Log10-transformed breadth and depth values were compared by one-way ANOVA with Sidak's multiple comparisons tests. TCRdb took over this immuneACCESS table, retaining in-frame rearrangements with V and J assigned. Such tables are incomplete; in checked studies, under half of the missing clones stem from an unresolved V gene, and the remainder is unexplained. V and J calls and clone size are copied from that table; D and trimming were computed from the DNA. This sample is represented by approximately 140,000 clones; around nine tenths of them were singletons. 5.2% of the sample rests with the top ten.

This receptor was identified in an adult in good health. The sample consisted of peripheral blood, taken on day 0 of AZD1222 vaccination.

The CDR3 loop reads CASSLTGPSSGNTIYF. The DNA reads as follows: TGTGCCAGCAGTTTAACTGGACCAAGCTCTGGAAACACCATATATTTT. Rearrangement joined TRBV6-6 to TRBJ1-3, with the identity of the D gene unclear. The CDR3 has 16 amino acids, counting the end cysteine and phenylalanine. The entry retains the CDR3 DNA only, 48 bases that are in frame from base 1. V was cut back by 4 bases and J by 0 bases, leaving a gap of 13 bases between them. CDR1 and CDR2, per the germline V gene (reference sequence), are MNHNY and SVGAGI.